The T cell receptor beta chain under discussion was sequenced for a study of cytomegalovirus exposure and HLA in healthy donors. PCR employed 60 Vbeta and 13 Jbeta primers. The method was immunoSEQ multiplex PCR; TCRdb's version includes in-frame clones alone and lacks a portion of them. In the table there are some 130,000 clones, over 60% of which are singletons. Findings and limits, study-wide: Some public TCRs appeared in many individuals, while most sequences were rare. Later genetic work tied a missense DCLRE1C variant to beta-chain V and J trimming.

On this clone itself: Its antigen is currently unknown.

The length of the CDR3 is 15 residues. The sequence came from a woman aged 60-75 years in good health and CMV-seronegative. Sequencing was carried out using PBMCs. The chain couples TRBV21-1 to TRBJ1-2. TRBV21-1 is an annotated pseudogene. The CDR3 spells CASSLHPRGARGYTF. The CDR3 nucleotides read TGTGCCAGCAGCCTGCACCCTCGGGGGGCGCGTGGCTACACCTTC.